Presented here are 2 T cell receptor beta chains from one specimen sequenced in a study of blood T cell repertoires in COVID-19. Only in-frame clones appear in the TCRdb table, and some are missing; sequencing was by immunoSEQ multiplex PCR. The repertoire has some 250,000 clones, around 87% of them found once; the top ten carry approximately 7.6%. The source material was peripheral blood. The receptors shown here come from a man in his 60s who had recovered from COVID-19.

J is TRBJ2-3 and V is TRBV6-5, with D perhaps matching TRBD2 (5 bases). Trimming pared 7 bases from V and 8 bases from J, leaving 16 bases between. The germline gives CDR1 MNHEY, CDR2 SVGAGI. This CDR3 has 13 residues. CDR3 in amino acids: CASTALGGGTQYF. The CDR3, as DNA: TGTGCCAGCACCGCCCTGGGTGGAGGTACGCAGTATTTT.

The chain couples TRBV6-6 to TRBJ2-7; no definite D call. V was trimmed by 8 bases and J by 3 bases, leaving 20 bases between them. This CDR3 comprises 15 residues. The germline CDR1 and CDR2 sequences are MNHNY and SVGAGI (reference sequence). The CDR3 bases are TGTGCCAGCGGCTACACTAAGCCCCTGTACTACGAGCAGTACTTC. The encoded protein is CASGYTKPLYYEQYF.